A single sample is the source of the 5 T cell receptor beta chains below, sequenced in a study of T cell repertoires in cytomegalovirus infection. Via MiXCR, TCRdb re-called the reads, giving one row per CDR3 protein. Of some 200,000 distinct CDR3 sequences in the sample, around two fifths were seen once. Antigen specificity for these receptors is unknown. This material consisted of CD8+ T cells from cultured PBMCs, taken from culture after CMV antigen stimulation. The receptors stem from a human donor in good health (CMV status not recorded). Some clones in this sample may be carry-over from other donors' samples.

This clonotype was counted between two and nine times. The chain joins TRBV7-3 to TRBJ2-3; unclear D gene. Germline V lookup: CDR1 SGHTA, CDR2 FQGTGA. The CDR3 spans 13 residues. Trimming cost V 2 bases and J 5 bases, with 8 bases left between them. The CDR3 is CASSLVTGDTQYF. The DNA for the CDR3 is TGTGCCAGCAGCTTAGTAACGGGAGATACGCAGTATTTT. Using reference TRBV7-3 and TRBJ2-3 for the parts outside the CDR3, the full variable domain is GAGVSQTPSNKVTEKGKYVELRCDPISGHTALYWYRQSLGQGPEFLIYFQGTGAADDSGLPNDRFFAVRPEGSVSTLKIQRTERGDSAVYLCASSLVTGDTQYFGPGTRLTVL.

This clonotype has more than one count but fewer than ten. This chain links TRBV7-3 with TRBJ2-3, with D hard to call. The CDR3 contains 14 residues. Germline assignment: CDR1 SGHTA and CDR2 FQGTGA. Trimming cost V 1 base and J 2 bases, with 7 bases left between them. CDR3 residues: CASSLNGPTDTQYF. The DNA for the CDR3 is TGTGCCAGCAGCTTAAACGGGCCCACAGATACGCAGTATTTT.

The CDR3 loop reads CASSNGQNYGYTF. In nucleotides, the CDR3 is TGTGCCAGCAGTAATGGACAGAACTATGGCTACACCTTC. The V and J genes are TRBV28 and TRBJ1-2, with a tentative D call TRBD1 (6 bases). CDR1 and CDR2 from the germline V gene are MDHEN and SYDVKM. The CDR3 has 13 amino acids. The ends were cut back, 5 bases at V and 2 bases at J, with 9 bases in the middle.

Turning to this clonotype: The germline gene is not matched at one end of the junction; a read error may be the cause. The chain's CDR3 is CASSQDSSGASYKQYF. In DNA form, the CDR3 reads TGCGCCAGCAGCCAAGATTCTAGCGGGGCCTCCTACAAGCAGTACTTC. The chain uses TRBV4-1 and TRBJ2-7, with 9 nucleotides matching TRBD2. The CDR3 is 16 residues long. The V gene's germline CDR1 is MGHRA and CDR2 YSYEKL.

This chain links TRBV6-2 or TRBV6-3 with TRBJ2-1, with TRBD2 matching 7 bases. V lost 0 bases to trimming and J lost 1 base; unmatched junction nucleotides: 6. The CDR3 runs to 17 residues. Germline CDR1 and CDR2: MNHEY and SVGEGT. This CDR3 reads CASSYSDRGRSYNEQFF. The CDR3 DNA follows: TGTGCCAGCAGTTACTCGGACCGCGGGAGATCCTACAATGAGCAGTTCTTC.